Listed here are 22 T cell receptor beta chains from one sample, sequenced in a study of T cell changes during pregnancy in multiple sclerosis. Some clones are missing from TCRdb's copy, which holds only in-frame ones; the method was immunoSEQ multiplex PCR. The sample carries about 40,000 clones, 85% to 95% recorded once. The input for sequencing was CD8+ T cells from peripheral blood mononuclear cells, taken in the third trimester of pregnancy. The receptors were sampled from a female donor with multiple sclerosis, enrolled in a pregnancy study.

The chain carries TRBV5-4 and TRBJ2-3, with TRBD2 matching 15 bases. Germline trimming cut 6 bases from V and 2 bases from J; bases unmatched to any gene: 7. This CDR3 has 17 amino acids. The germline gives CDR1 SGHNT, CDR2 YYREEE (reference sequence). The CDR3 DNA follows: TGTGCCAGCACCAAAGGGACTAGCGGGGGGTCCACAGATACGCAGTATTTT. Protein product: CASTKGTSGGSTDTQYF.

The chain links TRBV2 to TRBJ2-5; TRBD1 aligns across 9 bases. J was trimmed by 1 base and V by 5 bases; bases with no gene match: 32. In germline, CDR1 is SNHLY, CDR2 FYNNEI. The length of the CDR3 is 24 residues. The CDR3 protein is CASSRRVRDRVLLGANWFQETQYF. The CDR3 DNA sequence: TGTGCCAGCAGTCGACGGGTCCGGGACAGGGTTTTGTTAGGAGCTAATTGGTTCCAAGAGACCCAGTACTTC.

The J gene is TRBJ2-5, the V gene TRBV6-6, with D possibly TRBD1 on 6 matching bases. The CDR3 runs 13 residues. Trimming took 5 bases from V and 5 from J, leaving 12 bases between them. Germline V gene data show CDR1 as MNHNY and CDR2 as SVGAGI (reference sequence). The CDR3 loop is CASSRQVRETQYF. CDR3 bases: TGTGCCAGCAGTCGACAGGTCCGTGAGACCCAGTACTTC.

The V call is TRBV6-5, the J call TRBJ1-1, with a tentative D call TRBD1 (6 bases). CDR1 is MNHEY, CDR2 SVGAGI, per germline. The CDR3 is 16 amino acids. V lost 0 bases, J lost 7 bases, and 18 bases lay in between. Here the CDR3 reads CASSYSNTDSTLEAFF. The CDR3 nucleotides read TGTGCCAGCAGTTACTCCAACACGGACAGTACGCTTGAAGCTTTCTTT.

The chain joins TRBV5-8 to TRBJ2-5; 13 bases fit TRBD2. The CDR3 has 19 amino acids. Germline V CDR1 and CDR2: SGHTS, YDEGEE. The trim removed 0 bases at V and 2 bases at J, leaving 10 bases unmatched. The DNA for the CDR3 is TGTGCCAGCAGCTTGGTCCCGGGACTAGCGGGGATAAGTCAAGAGACCCAGTACTTC. It encodes CASSLVPGLAGISQETQYF.

V and J are TRBV6-6 and TRBJ1-2, with 7 bases fitting TRBD1. This CDR3 comprises 16 residues. J gave up 4 bases and V 2 bases, and 10 bases lay outside the gene matches. Per the germline V gene, CDR1 is MNHNY and CDR2 is SVGAGI (reference sequence). CDR3 amino acids: CASSYPGQARGYGYTF. CDR3 nucleotides: TGTGCCAGCAGTTACCCAGGACAGGCTCGGGGCTATGGCTACACCTTC.

The chain carries TRBV19 and TRBJ1-1; no definite D call. The length of the CDR3 is 14 residues. CDR1 is LNHDA, CDR2 SQIVND, per germline (reference sequence). With 6 bases removed from V and 3 bases from J, the gap between germline ends came to 14 bases. The CDR3 reads CASSSIREYTEAFF. The DNA for the CDR3 is TGTGCCAGTAGCTCCATCCGGGAGTACACTGAAGCTTTCTTT.

CDR3 amino acids: CASFPGTGGADTQYF. CDR3 nucleotides: TGTGCCAGCTTCCCCGGGACAGGGGGCGCAGATACGCAGTATTTT. The rearrangement links TRBV7-8 to TRBJ2-3, with 12 positions matching TRBD1. Germline V gene sequence: CDR1 SGHVS, CDR2 FQNEAQ. This CDR3 is built from 15 residues. J gave up 4 bases and V 8 bases, and 7 bases lay outside the gene matches.

The chain recombines TRBV15 with TRBJ2-2; 10 nucleotides align to TRBD2. Trimming at V came to 5 bases and at J to 3 bases, leaving 6 bases not matched to a gene. The germline CDR1 and CDR2 sequences are LNHNV and YYDKDF (reference sequence). CDR3 length equals 16 residues. The CDR3 loop is CATSGSTSGYTGELFF. The CDR3 bases are TGTGCCACCAGCGGGTCGACTAGCGGGTACACCGGGGAGCTGTTTTTT.

This clone was picked up one time. This rearrangement joins TRBV11-2 to TRBJ1-2; D is perhaps TRBD1 (5 bases). CDR1 and CDR2 (germline): SGHAT, FQNNGV. Trimming stripped 7 bases from V and 4 bases from J, with 10 bases between. The CDR3 consists of 12 residues. CDR3 DNA sequence: TGTGCCAGCACCGACAGCAGCTATGGCTACACCTTC. This codes for CASTDSSYGYTF.

The chain combines TRBV7-3 with TRBJ2-2; D might be TRBD2 (5 bases). V dropped 1 base and J dropped 1 base, with 13 bases sitting between them. This CDR3 is 17 amino acids long. Germline values: CDR1 SGHTA, CDR2 FQGTGA. The CDR3 loop is CASSLSLKRENTGELFF. CDR3 sequence (DNA): TGTGCCAGCAGCTTAAGTCTCAAGAGGGAGAACACCGGGGAGCTGTTTTTT.

The V call is TRBV5-6, the J call TRBJ2-3; TRBD2 aligns across 7 bases. J gave up 0 bases and V 4 bases, and 17 bases lay outside the gene matches. Germline CDR1 reads SGHDT; CDR2 reads YYEEEE. The CDR3 runs to 19 residues. The chain's CDR3 is CASSRPSGDGLFSTDTQYF. As DNA, the CDR3 is TGTGCCAGCAGCAGACCTAGCGGAGACGGACTCTTTAGCACAGATACGCAGTATTTT.

This chain links TRBV27 with TRBJ2-7, with 9 positions matching TRBD1. The CDR3 is 16 amino acids. The germline V gene encodes CDR1 MNHEY and CDR2 SMNVEV (reference sequence). With V trimmed by 5 bases and J by 0 bases, 8 bases remained unmatched. The CDR3 region has the DNA TGTGCCAGCAGTCCCCACCGGGACAGGGCCTCCTACGAGCAGTACTTC. Translating it yields CASSPHRDRASYEQYF.

The gene calls are TRBV5-1 and TRBJ1-1; TRBD1 matches at 9 bases. There are 14 residues in the CDR3. Losses at the gene ends were 4 bases for V and 10 bases for J; bases not matched to a gene: 11. From germline, CDR1 is SGHRS and CDR2 YFSETQ. This chain's CDR3 is CASSNEDRGTAAFF. The DNA of the CDR3 is TGCGCCAGCAGCAACGAGGACAGGGGTACGGCAGCTTTCTTT. Full variable domain (outside the CDR3, taken from reference TRBV5-1 and TRBJ1-1): KAGVTQTPRYLIKTRGQQVTLSCSPISGHRSVSWYQQTPGQGLQFLFEYFSETQRNKGNFPGRFSGRQFSNSRSEMNVSTLELGDSALYLCASSNEDRGTAAFFGQGTRLTVV.

The chain links TRBV10-2 to TRBJ1-4; 7 bases match TRBD1. From germline, CDR1 is WSHSY and CDR2 SAAADI. The V and J ends lost 0 bases and 4 bases, in that order; junction bases with no gene match: 5. The CDR3 has 16 amino acids. CDR3 protein: CASSESGDSINEKLFF. In DNA form, the CDR3 reads TGCGCCAGCAGTGAGTCAGGGGACAGCATTAATGAAAAACTGTTTTTT.

This clone was seen a handful of times. This chain uses TRBV5-1 with TRBJ1-6, with 9 bases fitting TRBD1. CDR3 size: 15 residues. Germline assignment: CDR1 SGHRS and CDR2 YFSETQ. V lost 3 bases, J lost 10 bases, and 8 bases stayed unmatched. The CDR3 DNA reads TGCGCCAGCAGCTCCTGGACAGGGGAACCATCACCCCTCCACTTT. This gives the protein CASSSWTGEPSPLHF. Based on the CDR3 plus reference TRBV5-1 and TRBJ1-6, the full variable domain is KAGVTQTPRYLIKTRGQQVTLSCSPISGHRSVSWYQQTPGQGLQFLFEYFSETQRNKGNFPGRFSGRQFSNSRSEMNVSTLELGDSALYLCASSSWTGEPSPLHFGNGTRLTVT.

The rearrangement uses TRBV7-8 and TRBJ1-1; no definite D call. The CDR3 is 12 amino acids. V was trimmed by 1 base and J by 7 bases, leaving 7 bases between them. CDR1 is SGHVS, CDR2 FQNEAQ, per germline. CDR3 in amino acids: CASSLVGDEAFF. CDR3 DNA sequence: TGTGCCAGCAGCTTAGTCGGGGATGAAGCTTTCTTT.

The chain links TRBV4-1 to TRBJ2-1; D unclear. The germline CDR1 and CDR2 sequences are MGHRA and YSYEKL. CDR3 length: 17 amino acids. V lost 0 bases and J 5 bases, leaving 17 bases between the germline ends. CDR3 nucleotides: TGCGCCAGCAGCCAAGACCCCCCAACCGGGTTTGACAATGAGCAGTTCTTC. Translating gives CASSQDPPTGFDNEQFF.

The chain employs TRBV27 and TRBJ2-7; 7 nucleotides agree with TRBD1. The germline CDR1 and CDR2 sequences are MNHEY and SMNVEV (reference sequence). The CDR3 covers 13 residues. Trimming took 6 bases from V and 4 from J; bases not matched to a gene: 6. This CDR3 is CASRAGTDYEQYF. CDR3 nucleotides: TGTGCCAGCAGGGCCGGGACAGATTACGAGCAGTACTTC.

The chain recombines TRBV18 with TRBJ2-7; a weak D match, TRBD1 (6 bases). Between the trimmed V and J ends, which lost 3 bases and 3 bases, there was a span of 12 bases. Germline-derived CDR1 and CDR2 are KGHSH and LQKENI. The CDR3 consists of 14 residues. CDR3 loop: CASSPQGRGYEQYF. In nucleotides, the CDR3 is TGTGCCAGCTCACCCCAGGGCAGGGGCTACGAGCAGTACTTC.

V is TRBV5-1 and J is TRBJ2-3, with 7 positions matching TRBD1. After removal of 1 base from V and 0 bases from J, the junction contained 11 bases not matched to a gene. Germline values: CDR1 SGHRS, CDR2 YFSETQ. The CDR3 consists of 18 residues. The CDR3 DNA sequence: TGCGCCAGCAGCTTGAGTCAGGGGGAGTGGGGTAGCACAGATACGCAGTATTTT. This translates into CASSLSQGEWGSTDTQYF.

V is TRBV7-3 and J is TRBJ2-3; 7 bases map to TRBD2. The germline gives CDR1 SGHTA, CDR2 FQGTGA. The J segment lost 1 base and the V segment lost 0 bases, leaving 10 bases of the junction unmatched. This CDR3 has 18 residues. This CDR3 is CASSLTKFAAGGTDTQYF. CDR3 in DNA: TGTGCCAGCAGCTTAACAAAGTTTGCGGCGGGGGGCACAGATACGCAGTATTTT.